This T cell receptor beta chain was found in a study of CD8 T cells in Susac syndrome. An amount of RNA that ranged from about 0.45 to 1 ug was reverse transcribed with random hexamers. Amplification of TCR beta CDR3 by immunoSEQ multiplex PCR spanned 54 Vbeta and 13 Jbeta. TCRdb redid the calling of the immunoSEQ multiplex PCR reads with MiXCR, one entry per CDR3 protein. The sample has some 300,000 distinct CDR3 sequences, 85% seen once; the top ten hold approximately 0.2%. Sequencing of TCR beta was carried out in blood CD8+ and CD4+ T cells. Treatment-naive patients with stable or active relapsing-remitting disease served as multiple sclerosis controls. The CD8+ and CD4+ T cells were isolated magnetically using a negative isolation approach, whereas the TEMRA cells were enriched by FACS. Germline-derived CDR1 and CDR2 are SGHTA and FQGNSA. With 1 base removed from V and 4 bases from J, the gap between germline ends came to 17 bases. The CDR3 contains 17 residues.

The sequenced sample was CD8+ T cells from PBMCs. The chain has TRBV7-2 and TRBJ2-4; D is unclear. The receptor was derived from a human donor with multiple sclerosis. In DNA, the CDR3 is TGTGCCAGCAGCTTAGGCCCTCCGTCAGGTGCTAAAAACATTCAGTACTTC. It yields the protein CASSLGPPSGAKNIQYF.